A single sample gave rise to the 3 T cell receptor beta chains below, sequenced in a study of OX40 agonist ivuxolimab in advanced cancers. Only in-frame clones appear in the TCRdb table, and some are missing; sequencing was by immunoSEQ multiplex PCR. The sample holds some 58,000 clones, 70% to 90% seen once. The specimen comprised CD4+ or CD8+ T cells sorted from blood, sampled in a trial of the OX40 agonist ivuxolimab. These receptors originate from an adult with an advanced solid tumor such as melanoma, head and neck, liver or kidney cancer.

The chain joins TRBV30 to TRBJ2-2; tentatively, D is TRBD2 (5 bases). The CDR3 spans 13 residues. Germline V gene data show CDR1 as GTSNPN and CDR2 as SVGIG (reference sequence). Trimming cost V 0 bases and J 6 bases, with 8 bases left between them. CDR3: CAWSVLGPGELFF. DNA for the CDR3: TGTGCCTGGAGTGTACTAGGTCCCGGGGAGCTGTTTTTT.

The rearrangement uses TRBV7-2 and TRBJ2-5; 7 bases are a match to TRBD2. V lost 7 bases and J lost 4; bases outside the gene matches: 9. This CDR3 contains 14 residues. Germline V gene data show CDR1 as SGHTA and CDR2 as FQGNSA. The DNA for the CDR3 is TGTGCCAGCACCCTGGGGGGGGGAGGAGAGACCCAGTACTTC. Protein: CASTLGGGGETQYF.

The gene calls are TRBV5-1 and TRBJ2-7; D assignment may be TRBD1 or TRBD2 (7 bases each). With 1 base removed from V and 4 bases from J, the gap between germline ends came to 15 bases. The CDR3 has 15 amino acids. Per germline, CDR1 SGHRS and CDR2 YFSETQ. This CDR3 is CASSLWQGEGYEQYF. CDR3 DNA: TGCGCCAGCAGCTTGTGGCAGGGGGAGGGATACGAGCAGTACTTC.